This entry lists 13 T cell receptor beta chains sequenced from one sample in a study of shared clonotypes between healthy human individuals. Sequenced by immunoSEQ multiplex PCR; TCRdb stores in-frame clones only, minus some. Of 2,500,000 or so clones in the sample, approximately 93% were seen once. The sequenced material came from naive CD4+ T cells from PBMCs. This sample's subset: CD45RA+ positively selected. The receptors were gathered from a man aged 18 to 29 in good health. Some clones in this sample may be carry-over from other donors' samples.

This sequence joins TRBV19 and TRBJ2-7; D tentatively fits TRBD1 or TRBD2 (6 bases each). V lost 1 base to trimming and J lost 5 bases, with 18 bases between them. The germline V gene encodes CDR1 LNHDA and CDR2 SQIVND (reference sequence). The CDR3 has 16 amino acids. The CDR3 nucleotides read TGTGCCAGTAGTATAGCCGGTGGGGGGCCCGTACACGAGCAGTACTTC. This gives the protein CASSIAGGGPVHEQYF.

The chain joins TRBV28 to TRBJ2-1; 13 bases are a match to TRBD2. The trim removed 4 bases at V and 7 bases at J, leaving 4 bases unmatched. This CDR3 is built from 15 residues. The germline V gene encodes CDR1 MDHEN and CDR2 SYDVKM. The CDR3 here is CASSSGTSGVNEQFF. The CDR3 nucleotides are TGTGCCAGCAGTTCCGGGACTAGCGGGGTGAATGAGCAGTTCTTC.

The chain is built from TRBV11-2 and TRBJ2-1; 8 nucleotides align to TRBD2. The germline CDR1 and CDR2 sequences are SGHAT and FQNNGV. The CDR3 has 18 residues. The ends lost 0 bases at V and 2 bases at J; junction bases unmatched: 9. CDR3 sequence (DNA): TGTGCCAGCAGCTTAGATCAAACTAGCGGCAGACCCTACAATGAGCAGTTCTTC. It encodes CASSLDQTSGRPYNEQFF.

Comment on this clone: Different DNA sequences within this sample yield the same CDR3. V gene TRBV9 combines with J gene TRBJ1-5; D not certain. Germline assignment: CDR1 SGDLS and CDR2 YYNGEE. This CDR3 region has 14 residues. The germline V and J ends were trimmed by 0 bases and 5 bases, with 9 bases remaining between them. The CDR3, as DNA: TGTGCCAGCAGCGTAGGTAGTGGTGATCAGCCCCAGCATTTT. Its protein is CASSVGSGDQPQHF.

This chain links TRBV2 with TRBJ2-2; D gene uncertain. The CDR3 covers 14 residues. V was trimmed by 6 bases and J by 5 bases, leaving 13 bases between them. Looked up from germline, CDR1 is SNHLY and CDR2 is FYNNEI. The chain's CDR3 is CASSPQLPTGELFF. Written as DNA, the CDR3 is TGTGCCAGCAGCCCACAACTGCCAACCGGGGAGCTGTTTTTT.

The chain is built from TRBV28 and TRBJ2-2; D not certain. CDR3 length: 13 amino acids. Per germline, CDR1 MDHEN and CDR2 SYDVKM. With 7 bases removed from V and 2 bases from J, the gap between germline ends came to 8 bases. CDR3 DNA sequence: TGTGCCAGCATGGCAGCAAACACCGGGGAGCTGTTTTTT. It translates to CASMAANTGELFF.

The chain recombines TRBV7-3 with TRBJ2-1; D remains unclear. The CDR3 length is 16 residues. Trimming shortened V by 3 bases and J by 0 bases, and 12 bases separated the two germline ends. Germline V gene data show CDR1 as SGHTA and CDR2 as FQGTGA. CDR3 sequence (DNA): TGTGCCAGCAGCTTCACTTATACCCCCTCCTACAATGAGCAGTTCTTC. This gives the protein CASSFTYTPSYNEQFF.

Here the CDR3 DNA reads TGTGCCAGCAGTAAAGGCGGGACAGGCGACTACGAGCAGTACTTC. Protein sequence: CASSKGGTGDYEQYF. The chain uses TRBV27 and TRBJ2-7; 8 bases agree with TRBD1. The CDR3 totals 15 residues. V was pared by 5 bases and J by 3 bases, with 9 bases of the junction left unmatched. The germline V gene has CDR1 MNHEY and CDR2 SMNVEV (reference sequence).

This clone was seen a single time. This chain joins TRBV9 and TRBJ2-2; D unclear. Germline CDR1 SGDLS, CDR2 YYNGEE. Trimming took off 0 bases at V and 2 bases at J, with 8 bases between the two ends. This CDR3 contains 15 residues. CDR3 region: CASSVEGTNTGELFF. The CDR3, as DNA: TGTGCCAGCAGCGTAGAGGGTACTAACACCGGGGAGCTGTTTTTT.

The chain's CDR3 is CASSLVEGGQETQYF. CDR3 in DNA: TGCGCCAGCAGCTTGGTGGAAGGGGGGCAAGAGACCCAGTACTTC. The V and J genes are TRBV5-1 and TRBJ2-5, with D possibly being TRBD1 or TRBD2 (6 bases each). The V and J ends lost 0 bases and 2 bases respectively, with 11 bases between them. CDR3 size: 15 residues. The V gene's germline CDR1 is SGHRS and CDR2 YFSETQ. The variable domain in full, completed from reference TRBV5-1 and TRBJ2-5, reads KAGVTQTPRYLIKTRGQQVTLSCSPISGHRSVSWYQQTPGQGLQFLFEYFSETQRNKGNFPGRFSGRQFSNSRSEMNVSTLELGDSALYLCASSLVEGGQETQYFGPGTRLLVL.

The chain carries TRBV28 and TRBJ2-1, with TRBD2 as a possible D gene (5 bases). Looked up from germline, CDR1 is MDHEN and CDR2 is SYDVKM. The CDR3 covers 11 residues. Between the trimmed V and J ends, which lost 2 bases and 12 bases, there was a span of 8 bases. The CDR3 is CASSLTGRQFF. The DNA of the CDR3 is TGTGCCAGCAGTTTAACGGGGAGGCAGTTCTTC.

The CDR3 DNA is TGTGCCTGGAGTGTGGGCCTCAGGACGGGAAACACCATATATTTT. It encodes CAWSVGLRTGNTIYF. The V and J genes are TRBV30 and TRBJ1-3; the D is unclear. V was trimmed by 0 bases and J by 4 bases, leaving 13 bases between them. There are 15 residues in the CDR3. In germline, CDR1 is GTSNPN, CDR2 SVGIG (reference sequence).

This clone was detected only a few times. Other DNA variants within this sample encode the same CDR3. The J gene is TRBJ1-1, the V gene TRBV6-6; the D gene is possibly TRBD1 (5 bases). Germline V gene sequence: CDR1 MNHNY, CDR2 SVGAGI (reference sequence). V shed 2 bases and J shed 1 base, with 8 bases lying between them. The CDR3 runs to 14 residues. CDR3 sequence: CASSYGGTNTEAFF. CDR3 sequence (DNA): TGTGCCAGCAGTTACGGGGGGACGAACACTGAAGCTTTCTTT.